A single sample is the source of the 12 T cell receptor beta chains below, sequenced in a study of T-cell reconstitution after alpha-beta-depleted transplantation in children. For TCRbeta, the library was prepared with unique molecular identifiers. TCRdb independently ran MiXCR on the PCR reads; one entry per CDR3 protein. Here the sample spans over 80,000 distinct CDR3 sequences, 20% to 30% being singletons. Sample: PBMCs, taken before TCRalphabeta/CD19-depleted stem cell transplant. These receptors were taken from a boy aged 2 to 9 with acute lymphoblastic leukemia, due to receive a stem cell transplant.

A few counts support this clonotype. The chain combines TRBV6-1 with TRBJ1-5; the D gene is possibly TRBD1 (6 bases). The V and J ends lost 3 bases and 1 base respectively, with 19 bases between them. Germline CDR1 MNHNS, CDR2 SASEGT. CDR3 length equals 18 residues. CDR3 sequence (DNA): TGTGCCAGCAGTGAGAGAGCTACAGGGTGGTCGAGCAATCAGCCCCAGCATTTT. Amino acid sequence: CASSERATGWSSNQPQHF.

This clonotype was recorded a few times. This chain uses TRBV3-1 with TRBJ2-7, with D possibly matching TRBD1 (5 bases). Germline V gene lookup returns CDR1 LGHDT and CDR2 YNNKEL (reference sequence). Trimming stripped 1 base from V and 3 bases from J, with 10 bases between. The CDR3 runs 14 residues. The CDR3: CASSQAGLSYEQYF. For the CDR3, the DNA is TGTGCCAGCAGCCAAGCAGGGTTGAGCTACGAGCAGTACTTC.

This clonotype was seen many times. The chain uses TRBV7-8 and TRBJ2-1, with unresolved D. Deletions cut 5 bases from V and 5 bases from J, with 22 bases between. Germline loops: CDR1 SGHVS, CDR2 FQNEAQ. CDR3 size: 17 residues. CDR3: CASSPLEEVGQDNEQFF. In DNA, the CDR3 is TGTGCCAGCAGCCCCCTCGAGGAAGTGGGCCAGGACAATGAGCAGTTCTTC.

V and J are TRBV20-1 and TRBJ1-2; TRBD1 aligns across 8 bases. The CDR3 is 13 residues long. From germline, CDR1 is DFQATT and CDR2 SNEGSKA (reference sequence). Trimming at V came to 5 bases and at J to 8 bases, leaving 10 bases not matched to a gene. Written as DNA, the CDR3 is TGCAGTGCTTACGGCCGGGACAGGTTAGGCTACACCTTC. Its protein is CSAYGRDRLGYTF.

V is TRBV29-1 and J is TRBJ2-1; D gene uncertain. CDR1 is SQVTM and CDR2 is ANQGSEA in the germline V gene. V lost 5 bases and J 7 bases, leaving 6 bases between the germline ends. This CDR3 has 10 residues. CDR3 protein: CSVWVNEQFF. The CDR3 nucleotides are TGCAGCGTTTGGGTAAATGAGCAGTTCTTC.

This clonotype was seen more than once but under ten times. V usage is TRBV11-2 and J usage is TRBJ2-3; D remains ambiguous. From germline, CDR1 is SGHAT and CDR2 FQNNGV. CDR3 length equals 14 residues. V lost 1 base and J 2 bases, leaving 7 bases between the germline ends. The CDR3 sequence: CASSLGANTDTQYF. CDR3 nucleotide sequence: TGTGCCAGCAGCTTAGGGGCAAACACAGATACGCAGTATTTT.

The V call is TRBV5-1, the J call TRBJ2-3; TRBD2 matches at 10 bases. This CDR3 has 16 amino acids. Germline CDR1 reads SGHRS; CDR2 reads YFSETQ. Trimming cost V 1 base and J 1 base; bases outside gene matches: 3. The CDR3 spells CASSLRLAGGTDTQYF. The CDR3 coding sequence is TGCGCCAGCAGCTTGCGGCTAGCGGGAGGCACAGATACGCAGTATTTT.

At least ten counts were recorded for this clonotype. The rearrangement links TRBV28 to TRBJ2-2, with 7 bases identical to TRBD2. V was clipped by 6 bases and J by 4 bases; unmatched bases: 11. The CDR3 loop spans 16 amino acids. Looked up from germline, CDR1 is MDHEN and CDR2 is SYDVKM. CDR3 nucleotides: TGTGCCAGCAGATCTAGCGGAGGCACCCTCACCGGGGAGCTGTTTTTT. It encodes CASRSSGGTLTGELFF.

This clonotype has just a few counts. The J gene is TRBJ2-1, the V gene TRBV15; D is undetermined. This CDR3 region has 16 residues. The germline gives CDR1 LNHNV, CDR2 YYDKDF (reference sequence). The V gene lost 0 bases and the J gene lost 3 bases, with 12 bases spanning the gap. Written as DNA, the CDR3 is TGTGCCACCAGCAGAGATCGCTCAAACTTCTACAATGAGCAGTTCTTC. Its translation is CATSRDRSNFYNEQFF.

This clonotype was detected only a few times. The chain recombines TRBV7-9 with TRBJ2-3, with D possibly being TRBD1 (6 bases). The CDR3 length is 15 residues. Trimming removed 6 bases at V and 2 bases at J, with 15 bases between. Per the germline V gene, CDR1 is SEHNR and CDR2 is FQNEAQ (reference sequence). DNA of the CDR3: TGTGCCAGCAGACCCTACGGACAGATCACAGATACGCAGTATTTT. Translation gives CASRPYGQITDTQYF.

This clonotype came up a few times. In DNA, the CDR3 is TGTGCCAGCAGTCTCGGGACTAGCTACGGGGAGACCCAGTACTTC. It yields the protein CASSLGTSYGETQYF. This chain connects TRBV12-3 or TRBV12-4 to TRBJ2-5; 9 bases are a match to TRBD2. The CDR3 is made up of 15 amino acids. V was pared by 5 bases and J by 5 bases, with 9 bases of the junction left unmatched.

This chain connects TRBV2 to TRBJ1-2; D gene ambiguous. The CDR3 runs to 13 residues. Germline V gene data show CDR1 as SNHLY and CDR2 as FYNNEI. V shed 6 bases and J shed 6 bases, with 14 bases lying between them. This CDR3 is CASRTTRVDGYTF. As DNA, the CDR3 is TGTGCCAGCAGGACCACAAGGGTAGATGGCTACACCTTC. The full variable domain, in which reference TRBV2 and TRBJ1-2 provide the parts outside the CDR3, is EPEVTQTPSHQVTQMGQEVILRCVPISNHLYFYWYRQILGQKVEFLVSFYNNEISEKSEIFDDQFSVERPDGSNFTLKIRSTKLEDSAMYFCASRTTRVDGYTFGSGTRLTVV.